One and the same sample provided the 29 T cell receptor beta chains below, sequenced in a study of blood T cell repertoires in COVID-19. Clones were sequenced by immunoSEQ multiplex PCR, and TCRdb holds only the in-frame ones, with some missing. The table has 39,000 or so clones, roughly 90% seen once. Sequencing was done on a sample of peripheral blood. These receptors all come from a man aged 50-60 years with active COVID-19.

CDR3 residues: CASSLNGMNTEAFF. CDR3 nucleotides: TGTGCCAGCAGTTTAAACGGGATGAACACTGAAGCTTTCTTT. The chain combines TRBV27 with TRBJ1-1; no firm D call. CDR3 length: 14 residues. V gave up 2 bases and J gave up 0 bases, with 7 bases separating them. Germline assignment: CDR1 MNHEY and CDR2 SMNVEV (reference sequence).

The V gene is TRBV5-1, the J gene TRBJ1-4; maybe TRBD1 (5 bases). V was clipped by 5 bases and J by 7 bases, with 15 bases between them. The CDR3 spans 14 residues. Per germline, CDR1 SGHRS and CDR2 YFSETQ. The CDR3 nucleotides read TGCGCCAGCAGAGGGACTCTGGGAACTGAAAAACTGTTTTTT. Its translation is CASRGTLGTEKLFF.

This chain uses TRBV29-1 with TRBJ2-3; TRBD1 matches 8 bases. The CDR3 has 13 amino acids. From germline, CDR1 is SQVTM and CDR2 ANQGSEA. The V gene end was trimmed by 3 bases and the J gene end by 2 bases; junction bases not matched to a gene: 1. CDR3 sequence reads: CSVDRGHTDTQYF. The CDR3 DNA reads TGCAGCGTTGACAGGGGGCACACAGATACGCAGTATTTT.

The J gene is TRBJ1-2, the V gene TRBV5-8; D unclear. CDR1 SGHTS and CDR2 YDEGEE come from the germline V gene. V was pared by 3 bases and J by 4 bases, with 7 bases between. The length of the CDR3 is 12 residues. The CDR3 protein is CASSSGSYGYTF. DNA for the CDR3: TGTGCCAGCAGCTCGGGGTCCTATGGCTACACCTTC.

This chain uses TRBV14 with TRBJ1-1; D gene ambiguous. This CDR3 contains 13 residues. CDR1 and CDR2 from the germline V gene are SGHDN and FVKESK. Trimming cost V 0 bases and J 0 bases, with 2 bases left between them. CDR3 in amino acids: CASSQDLNTEAFF. In DNA form, the CDR3 reads TGTGCCAGCAGCCAAGACTTGAACACTGAAGCTTTCTTT.

The chain carries TRBV12-5 and TRBJ1-1, with D perhaps TRBD1 (6 bases). The CDR3 is 14 amino acids. Germline CDR1 reads LGHNT; CDR2 reads FRNRAP. The ends were cut back, 1 base at V and 5 bases at J, with 11 bases in the middle. This CDR3 is CASGLGGPGTEAFF. The DNA for the CDR3 is TGTGCTAGTGGTTTGGGGGGGCCGGGAACTGAAGCTTTCTTT.

The gene calls are TRBV27 and TRBJ2-7; 11 bases line up with TRBD2. The V and J ends lost 4 bases and 3 bases, in that order; junction bases with no gene match: 11. The V gene's germline CDR1 is MNHEY and CDR2 SMNVEV (reference sequence). The CDR3 length is 17 residues. The CDR3 spells CASSSFPGTSGRYEQYF. The CDR3, as DNA: TGTGCCAGCAGTTCATTCCCCGGGACTAGCGGCCGCTACGAGCAGTACTTC.

Concerning this clone: An end of the junction does not agree with germline; a read error may underlie this. J is TRBJ1-1 and V is TRBV6-6; tentative D call: TRBD1 (6 bases). The germline V gene encodes CDR1 MNHNY and CDR2 SVGAGI (reference sequence). The CDR3 length is 11 residues. CDR3 bases: TGTGCCAGCAGTTCGCTTGGGGGGGCCATTTTT. This codes for CASSSLGGAIF.

V is TRBV4-2 and J is TRBJ1-6; TRBD1 matches at 7 bases. Germline loops: CDR1 LGHNA, CDR2 YNFKEQ. J gave up 6 bases and V 6 bases, and 8 bases lay outside the gene matches. This CDR3 contains 15 residues. CDR3: CASSQRDRINSPLHF. The DNA for the CDR3 is TGTGCCAGCAGTCAACGGGACAGAATTAATTCACCCCTCCACTTT.

The genes are TRBV30 and TRBJ1-1; 9 nucleotides align to TRBD1. This CDR3 has 13 residues. With 2 bases clipped from V and 6 bases from J, the junction kept 4 bases outside the gene matches. Germline V CDR1 and CDR2: GTSNPN, SVGIG (reference sequence). The CDR3 DNA sequence: TGTGCCTGGAGTAGCCGGACAGGGGCTGAAGCTTTCTTT. It codes for CAWSSRTGAEAFF.

V usage is TRBV19 and J usage is TRBJ2-3; no definite D call. The CDR3 covers 14 residues. Between the trimmed V and J ends, which lost 6 bases and 0 bases, there was a span of 10 bases. Germline loops: CDR1 LNHDA, CDR2 SQIVND (reference sequence). The CDR3 bases are TGTGCCAGTAGGACTCTAGAAAGCACAGATACGCAGTATTTT. The encoded protein is CASRTLESTDTQYF. The full variable domain, its missing parts supplied by reference TRBV19 and TRBJ2-3, is DGGITQSPKYLFRKEGQNVTLSCEQNLNHDAMYWYRQDPGQGLRLIYYSQIVNDFQKGDIAEGYSVSREKKESFPLTVTSAQKNPTAFYLCASRTLESTDTQYFGPGTRLTVL.

The rearrangement links TRBV10-1 to TRBJ2-3; 8 bases match TRBD2. The CDR3 loop spans 15 amino acids. Trimming at V came to 2 bases and at J to 1 base, leaving 2 bases not matched to a gene. Germline lookup yields CDR1 WNHNN and CDR2 SYGVQD (reference sequence). The CDR3 nucleotides are TGCGCCAGCAGTGAGGCGACTAGCGGCACAGATACGCAGTATTTT. As protein: CASSEATSGTDTQYF.

The V gene is TRBV6-4, the J gene TRBJ2-1, with TRBD2 matching 7 bases. The CDR3 is 15 residues long. The V segment lost 5 bases and the J segment 8 bases; nucleotides outside the gene matches: 12. The germline gives CDR1 MRHNA, CDR2 SNTAGT. The CDR3 here is CASSLSGGSGDEQFF. CDR3 nucleotides: TGTGCCAGCAGTCTGTCGGGCGGGAGTGGGGATGAGCAGTTCTTC.

This chain joins TRBV7-8 and TRBJ1-1, with a tentative D call TRBD1 (5 bases). The CDR3 consists of 13 residues. Germline V gene data show CDR1 as SGHVS and CDR2 as FQNEAQ. The ends were cut back, 1 base at V and 5 bases at J, with 8 bases in the middle. The CDR3 here is CASSLDRWTEAFF. CDR3 bases: TGTGCCAGCAGCTTAGACAGGTGGACTGAAGCTTTCTTT.

The V and J genes are TRBV5-6 and TRBJ1-6; D is possibly TRBD1 (5 bases). Germline CDR1 and CDR2: SGHDT and YYEEEE. The length of the CDR3 is 14 residues. Trimming shortened V by 4 bases and J by 12 bases, and 17 bases separated the two germline ends. In DNA form, the CDR3 reads TGTGCCAGCAGCCTCGGCCGGGACTTGGGACCCCTCCACTTT. This codes for CASSLGRDLGPLHF.

The V gene is TRBV7-2, the J gene TRBJ1-2; D possibly corresponds to TRBD1 (6 bases). CDR1 is SGHTA and CDR2 is FQGNSA in the germline V gene. V lost 7 bases and J lost 2, with 11 bases in between. The CDR3 spans 13 residues. CDR3 amino acids: CASKGGRNYGYTF. The CDR3 DNA follows: TGTGCCAGCAAGGGGGGGCGGAACTATGGCTACACCTTC. The full variable domain, with the rest looked up from reference TRBV7-2 and TRBJ1-2, is GAGVSQSPSNKVTEKGKDVELRCDPISGHTALYWYRQSLGQGLEFLIYFQGNSAPDKSGLPSDRFSAERTGGSVSTLTIQRTQQEDSAVYLCASKGGRNYGYTFGSGTRLTVV.

V usage is TRBV6-5 and J usage is TRBJ2-1; 10 bases fit TRBD2. V shed 6 bases and J 7 bases; nucleotides not matched to a gene: 9. Germline CDR1 and CDR2: MNHEY and SVGAGI. The CDR3 extends over 15 amino acids. DNA for the CDR3: TGTGCCAGCAGGGACCGGACTAGCGGATGGAATGAGCAGTTCTTC. Its translation: CASRDRTSGWNEQFF.

V and J are TRBV5-4 and TRBJ1-2, with 7 bases matching TRBD1. Germline CDR1 is SGHNT and CDR2 is YYREEE (reference sequence). The CDR3 loop spans 14 amino acids. Trimming at V came to 0 bases and at J to 8 bases, leaving 7 bases not matched to a gene. CDR3 amino acids: CASSLGQGSEGYTF. For the CDR3, the DNA is TGTGCCAGCAGCTTGGGACAGGGTTCGGAGGGCTACACCTTC.

This clone was detected only once. The chain combines TRBV7-3 with TRBJ1-6; D unresolved. The CDR3 has 13 amino acids. Between the trimmed V and J ends, which lost 1 base and 8 bases, there was a span of 6 bases. Germline lookup yields CDR1 SGHTA and CDR2 FQGTGA. The CDR3 region is CASSLIRDSPLHF. CDR3 nucleotide sequence: TGTGCCAGCAGCTTAATTCGGGATTCACCCCTCCACTTT. Together with reference TRBV7-3 and TRBJ1-6, the CDR3 gives the full variable domain: GAGVSQTPSNKVTEKGKYVELRCDPISGHTALYWYRQSLGQGPEFLIYFQGTGAADDSGLPNDRFFAVRPEGSVSTLKIQRTERGDSAVYLCASSLIRDSPLHFGNGTRLTVT.

CDR3 DNA sequence: TGTGCCAGCAGCTTGGGACTAGCGGGTAGCACAGATACGCAGTATTTT. It encodes CASSLGLAGSTDTQYF. The chain recombines TRBV13 with TRBJ2-3; 12 positions match TRBD2. This CDR3 spans 16 amino acids. V lost 3 bases, J lost 0 bases, and 1 base stayed unmatched. Germline-derived CDR1 and CDR2 are PRHDT and FYEKMQ (reference sequence).

The chain combines TRBV7-6 with TRBJ2-7; 10 positions match TRBD2. The CDR3 totals 15 residues. Germline CDR1 is SGHVS and CDR2 is FNYEAQ. V trimming: 3 bases; J trimming: 2 bases; junction bases outside the gene matches: 4. The CDR3 is CASSFTSGVTYEQYF. The CDR3 DNA sequence: TGTGCCAGCAGCTTTACTAGCGGGGTAACCTACGAGCAGTACTTC.

The rearrangement links TRBV13 to TRBJ2-2; 8 nucleotides align to TRBD2. V trimming: 2 bases; J trimming: 1 base; junction bases outside the gene matches: 6. CDR3 length: 17 residues. In germline, CDR1 is PRHDT, CDR2 FYEKMQ (reference sequence). CDR3 sequence: CASSLSASGWNTGELFF. In DNA, the CDR3 is TGTGCCAGCAGCTTATCGGCTAGCGGGTGGAACACCGGGGAGCTGTTTTTT. Looking up the rest from reference TRBV13 and TRBJ2-2 gives the full variable domain: AAGVIQSPRHLIKEKRETATLKCYPIPRHDTVYWYQQGPGQDPQFLISFYEKMQSDKGSIPDRFSAQQFSDYHSELNMSSLELGDSALYFCASSLSASGWNTGELFFGEGSRLTVL.

The V call is TRBV10-3, the J call TRBJ2-3; D is ambiguous. The CDR3 runs to 12 residues. The germline V gene has CDR1 ENHRY and CDR2 SYGVKD. V lost 10 bases, J lost 0 bases, and 8 bases lay in between. The CDR3 nucleotides are TGTGCCACCTCGACTAGCACAGATACGCAGTATTTT. Amino acid sequence: CATSTSTDTQYF.

The rearrangement joins TRBV6-6 to TRBJ1-2; no firm D call. The CDR3 has 13 amino acids. Trimming cost V 6 bases and J 3 bases, with 11 bases left between them. Germline CDR1 and CDR2: MNHNY and SVGAGI (reference sequence). The CDR3 is CASSRPGDYGYTF. DNA for the CDR3: TGTGCCAGCAGCCGGCCGGGAGACTATGGCTACACCTTC.

This chain links TRBV2 with TRBJ2-7, with a tentative D call TRBD2 (5 bases). The ends were cut back, 8 bases at V and 4 bases at J, with 12 bases in the middle. CDR3 length equals 12 residues. The V gene's germline CDR1 is SNHLY and CDR2 FYNNEI. The CDR3 nucleotides read TGTGCCAGCGTTTCTACGGGATACGAGCAGTACTTC. As protein: CASVSTGYEQYF.

Written as DNA, the CDR3 is TGCAGCGTGAGCCGGGACAACAACGAGCAGTACTTC. Its translation: CSVSRDNNEQYF. V is TRBV29-1 and J is TRBJ2-7; TRBD1 is a possible D gene (6 bases). V was pared by 6 bases and J by 5 bases, with 14 bases between. Germline-derived CDR1 and CDR2 are SQVTM and ANQGSEA. This CDR3 is built from 12 residues.

V and J are TRBV4-1 and TRBJ1-1; D gene uncertain. The CDR3 loop spans 12 amino acids. Germline loops: CDR1 MGHRA, CDR2 YSYEKL. V lost 6 bases and J 1 base, leaving 6 bases between the germline ends. In DNA form, the CDR3 reads TGCGCCAGCAGTCGAGCGAACACTGAAGCTTTCTTT. Its translation is CASSRANTEAFF.

J is TRBJ1-1 and V is TRBV18, with 8 bases identical to TRBD1. V was clipped by 6 bases and J by 10 bases; unmatched bases: 10. This CDR3 comprises 13 residues. The germline V gene has CDR1 KGHSH and CDR2 LQKENI. This chain's CDR3 is CASSRVDRDTAFF. The CDR3 DNA sequence: TGTGCCAGCTCCCGGGTGGACAGGGACACAGCTTTCTTT.

The chain combines TRBV18 with TRBJ1-1; no reliable D call. V gave up 2 bases and J gave up 3 bases, with 13 bases separating them. Looked up from germline, CDR1 is KGHSH and CDR2 is LQKENI. The CDR3 totals 15 residues. The CDR3 region is CASSPTAHWDTEAFF. The CDR3 DNA is TGTGCCAGCTCACCAACAGCTCATTGGGACACTGAAGCTTTCTTT.